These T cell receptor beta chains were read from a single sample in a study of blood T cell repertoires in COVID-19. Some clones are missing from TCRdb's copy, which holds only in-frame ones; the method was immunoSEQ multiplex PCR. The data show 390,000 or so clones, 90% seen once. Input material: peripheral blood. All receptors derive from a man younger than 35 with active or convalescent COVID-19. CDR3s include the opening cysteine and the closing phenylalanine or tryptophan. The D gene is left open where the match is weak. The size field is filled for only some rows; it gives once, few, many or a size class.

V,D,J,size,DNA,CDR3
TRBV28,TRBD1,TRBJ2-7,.,TGTGCCAGCAGTGACCCAGCCGGGACAGGGAGGTCCTACGAGCAGTACTTC,CASSDPAGTGRSYEQYF
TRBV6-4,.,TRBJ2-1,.,TGTGCCAGCAGTGAGCTTGCAGGCTCCTACTACAATGAGCAGTTCTTC,CASSELAGSYYNEQFF
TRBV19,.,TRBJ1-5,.,TGTGCCAGTAGTATCTCCGGGAATCAGCCCCAGCATTTT,CASSISGNQPQHF
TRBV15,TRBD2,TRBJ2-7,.,TGTGCCACCAGCGGCGGGAGCGCCTACGAGCAGTACTTC,CATSGGSAYEQYF
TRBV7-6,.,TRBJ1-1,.,TGTGCCAGCAGCTGGGGGGGGATTACTGAAGCTTTCTTT,CASSWGGITEAFF
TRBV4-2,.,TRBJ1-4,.,TGTGCCAGCAGCCTTACCCCAGGCGCAACTAATGAAAAACTGTTTTTT,CASSLTPGATNEKLFF
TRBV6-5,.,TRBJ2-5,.,TGTGCCAGCAGTTTTAGCTTCCAAGAGACCCAGTACTTC,CASSFSFQETQYF
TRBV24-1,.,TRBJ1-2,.,TGTGCCACCAGTGAGCCAGGGACAAACTATGGCTACACCTTC,CATSEPGTNYGYTF
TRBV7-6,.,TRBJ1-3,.,TGTGCCAGCAGCCCCGTCTCTGGAAACACCATATATTTT,CASSPVSGNTIYF
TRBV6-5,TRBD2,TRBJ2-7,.,TGTGCCAGCAGTTACTCGCGGGGGGCCGACTACGAGCAGTACTTC,CASSYSRGADYEQYF
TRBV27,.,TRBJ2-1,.,TGTGCCAGCAGTTCAAACAGGAACTCCTACAATGAGCAGTTCTTC,CASSSNRNSYNEQFF
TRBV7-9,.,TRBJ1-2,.,TGTGCCAGCAGCTTTTTACCCGAGGAGGTACGAGTAGCTAACTATGGCTACACCTTC,CASSFLPEEVRVANYGYTF
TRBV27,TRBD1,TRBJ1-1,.,TGTGCCAGCAGCACAAAGACAGGGTTTGCTGAAGCTTTCTTT,CASSTKTGFAEAFF
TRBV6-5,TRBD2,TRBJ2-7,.,TGTGCCAGCAGCTACGGGACTACAACCTACGAGCAGTACTTC,CASSYGTTTYEQYF
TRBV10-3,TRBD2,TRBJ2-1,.,TGTGCCAACGCGCCGGGACTAGGTTACAATGAGCAGTTCTTC,CANAPGLGYNEQFF
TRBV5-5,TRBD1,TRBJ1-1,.,TGTGCCAGCAGCTTGCAGCGGGACAGGGGGCTGGGCACTGAAGCTTTCTTT,CASSLQRDRGLGTEAFF
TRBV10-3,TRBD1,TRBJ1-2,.,TGTGCCATCAATCAGGGGGCCGACTATGGCTACACCTTC,CAINQGADYGYTF
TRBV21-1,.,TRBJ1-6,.,TGTGCCAGCAGCGGGACAGATAATTCACCCCTCCACTTT,CASSGTDNSPLHF
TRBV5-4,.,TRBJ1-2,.,TGTGCCAGCAGCCCATCCGTACAGTCTAACTATGGCTACACCTTC,CASSPSVQSNYGYTF
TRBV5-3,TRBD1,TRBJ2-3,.,TGTGCCAGAAGCTTGGGACAGGGGGCGGCTAGCGGTCCCACAGATACGCAGTATTTT,CARSLGQGAASGPTDTQYF
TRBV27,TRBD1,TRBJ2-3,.,TGTGCCAGCAGTTCGACGGGGCAGGGGGCGCATCCCACAGATACGCAGTATTTT,CASSSTGQGAHPTDTQYF
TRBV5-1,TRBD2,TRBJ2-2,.,TGCGCCAGCAGCCTAGCGGGAGGTCGGAACACCGGGGAGCTGTTTTTT,CASSLAGGRNTGELFF
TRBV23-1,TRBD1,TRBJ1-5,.,TGCGCCAGCAGTCCCCGGGACAGGGTCTTAGTTAGCAATCAGCCCCAGCATTTT,CASSPRDRVLVSNQPQHF
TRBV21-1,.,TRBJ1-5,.,TGTGCCAGCAGCAAAGCGCAAGGGGGGACAGGGTCGGGTCAGCCCCAGCATTTT,CASSKAQGGTGSGQPQHF
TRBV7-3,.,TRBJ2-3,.,TGTGCCAGCAGCTTAAGTGGCAGGGGGGCAGATACGCAGTATTTT,CASSLSGRGADTQYF
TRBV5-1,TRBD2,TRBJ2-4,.,TGCGCCAGCAGCTTGAGCTTCGTTAGCGGGAGTTCCAAAAACATTCAGTACTTC,CASSLSFVSGSSKNIQYF
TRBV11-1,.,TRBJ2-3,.,TGTGCCAGCAGCTGGGGGACTGGGTATACGCAGTATTTT,CASSWGTGYTQYF
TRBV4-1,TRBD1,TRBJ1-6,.,TGCGCCAGCAGCCAAGACAGACGAGGGGGCTCACCCCTCCACTTT,CASSQDRRGGSPLHF
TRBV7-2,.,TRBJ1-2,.,TGTGCCAGCAGCTCGACCCAGGGTTCTAACTATGGCTACACCTTC,CASSSTQGSNYGYTF
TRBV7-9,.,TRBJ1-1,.,TGTGCCAGCAAGGAGGCCCTGGACACTGAAGCTTTCTTT,CASKEALDTEAFF
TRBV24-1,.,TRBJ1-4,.,TGTGCCACCAGTGAGGATGGCAGCGTCTTGGCTTTT,CATSEDGSVLAF
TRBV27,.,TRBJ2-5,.,TGTGCCAGCAGTCCTTCCCCTGTGGCTCAAGAGACCCAGTACTTC,CASSPSPVAQETQYF
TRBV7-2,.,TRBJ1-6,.,TGTGCCAGCAGCTTCAGTCAGGGTACACCCCTCCACTTT,CASSFSQGTPLHF
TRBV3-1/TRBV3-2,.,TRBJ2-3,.,TGTGCCAGCAGCCCTGTTTGGGGGGGCGGACCAGATACGCAGTATTTT,CASSPVWGGGPDTQYF
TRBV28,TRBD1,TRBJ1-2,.,TGTGCCAGCAGACCGACAGGGGGCCAGTTCTATGGCTACACCTTC,CASRPTGGQFYGYTF
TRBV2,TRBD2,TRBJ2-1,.,TGTGCCAGCACCCCGGGACTAGGGGATGAGCAGTTCTTC,CASTPGLGDEQFF
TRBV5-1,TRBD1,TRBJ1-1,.,TGCGCCAGCAGCAAGGGACAGGGGCTTCCTGAAGCTTTCTTT,CASSKGQGLPEAFF
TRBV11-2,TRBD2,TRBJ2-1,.,TGTGCCAGCAGCTTAGTGGCTAGCGGGAGAGTCGATGAGCAGTTCTTC,CASSLVASGRVDEQFF
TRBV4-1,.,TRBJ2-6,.,TGCGCCAGCAGCCAAGATTTTCAGGAGAGCTCTGGGGCCAACGTGCTGACTTTC,CASSQDFQESSGANVLTF
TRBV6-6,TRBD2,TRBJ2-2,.,TGTGCCAGCATGGTAGCGGGAGTTCGGGAGCTGTTTTTT,CASMVAGVRELFF
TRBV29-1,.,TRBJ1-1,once,TGCAGCGTTGACAGGGGCCTGAACACTGAAGCTTTCTTT,CSVDRGLNTEAFF
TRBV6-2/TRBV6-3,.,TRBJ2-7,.,TGTGCCAGCAGCCTAAGCATCCAAAAGCAGTACTTC,CASSLSIQKQYF
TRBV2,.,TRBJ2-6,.,TGTGCCGGCAGTGGGGCCAACGTGCTGACTTTC,CAGSGANVLTF
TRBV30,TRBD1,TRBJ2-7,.,TGTGCCTGGAGTAACAGGGGAGACTACGAGCAGTACTTC,CAWSNRGDYEQYF
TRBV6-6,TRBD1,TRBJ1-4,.,TGTGCCAGCAATCCCAGGGGGGCTAATGAAAAACTGTTTTTT,CASNPRGANEKLFF